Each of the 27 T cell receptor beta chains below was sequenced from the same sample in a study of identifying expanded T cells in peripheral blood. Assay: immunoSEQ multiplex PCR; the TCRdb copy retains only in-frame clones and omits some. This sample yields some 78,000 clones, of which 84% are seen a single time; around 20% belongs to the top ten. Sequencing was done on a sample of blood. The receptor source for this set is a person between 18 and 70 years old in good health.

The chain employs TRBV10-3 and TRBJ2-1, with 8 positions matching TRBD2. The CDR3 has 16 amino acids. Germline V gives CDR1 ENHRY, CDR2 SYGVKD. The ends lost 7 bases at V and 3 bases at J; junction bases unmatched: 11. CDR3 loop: CAITPSGTSNYNEQFF. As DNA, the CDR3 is TGTGCCATCACCCCTTCCGGGACTAGTAACTACAATGAGCAGTTCTTC.

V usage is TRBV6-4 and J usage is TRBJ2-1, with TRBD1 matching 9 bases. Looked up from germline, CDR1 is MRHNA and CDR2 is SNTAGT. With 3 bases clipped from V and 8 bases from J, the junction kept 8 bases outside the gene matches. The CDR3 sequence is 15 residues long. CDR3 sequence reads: CASSETGGVGDEQFF. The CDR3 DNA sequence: TGTGCCAGCAGTGAAACAGGGGGCGTCGGGGATGAGCAGTTCTTC.

The CDR3 here is CASSSIFGSTASQETQYF. CDR3 bases: TGTGCCAGCAGCTCTATATTCGGCTCGACTGCTTCCCAAGAGACCCAGTACTTC. V is TRBV11-2 and J is TRBJ2-5; D gene ambiguous. This CDR3 comprises 18 residues. Germline V gives CDR1 SGHAT, CDR2 FQNNGV. The ends were cut back, 4 bases at V and 1 base at J, with 22 bases in the middle.

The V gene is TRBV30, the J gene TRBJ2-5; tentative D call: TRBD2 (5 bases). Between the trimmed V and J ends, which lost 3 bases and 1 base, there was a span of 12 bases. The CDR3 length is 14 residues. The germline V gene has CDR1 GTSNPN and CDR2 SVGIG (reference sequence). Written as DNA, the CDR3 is TGTGCCTGGAGAGGAGGACTTTTCCAAGAGACCCAGTACTTC. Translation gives CAWRGGLFQETQYF.

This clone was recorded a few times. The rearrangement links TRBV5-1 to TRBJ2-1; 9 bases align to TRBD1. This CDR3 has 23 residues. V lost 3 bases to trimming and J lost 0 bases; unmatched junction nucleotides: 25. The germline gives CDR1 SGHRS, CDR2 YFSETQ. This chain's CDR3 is CASSYAGQGGGDLLALSYNEQFF. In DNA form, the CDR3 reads TGCGCCAGCAGCTATGCGGGACAGGGTGGTGGGGATTTACTAGCGCTCTCCTACAATGAGCAGTTCTTC.

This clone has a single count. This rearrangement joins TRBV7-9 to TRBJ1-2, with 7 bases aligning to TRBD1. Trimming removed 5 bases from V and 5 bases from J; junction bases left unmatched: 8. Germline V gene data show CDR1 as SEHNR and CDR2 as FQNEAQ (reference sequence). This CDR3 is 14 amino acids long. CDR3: CASSPLGDRYGYTF. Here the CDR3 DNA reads TGTGCCAGCAGCCCTTTAGGGGACAGATATGGCTACACCTTC.

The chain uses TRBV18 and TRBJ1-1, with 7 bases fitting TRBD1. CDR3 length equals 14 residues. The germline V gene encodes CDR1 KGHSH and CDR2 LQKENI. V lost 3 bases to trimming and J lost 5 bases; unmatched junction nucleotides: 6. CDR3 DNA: TGTGCCAGCTCACCGACAGGGTTGGGGACTGAAGCTTTCTTT. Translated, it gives CASSPTGLGTEAFF.

CDR3 sequence: CASSPPGPTYEQYF. The CDR3 region has the DNA TGTGCCAGCTCACCACCGGGGCCCACCTACGAGCAGTACTTC. V usage is TRBV18 and J usage is TRBJ2-7; perhaps TRBD1 as D (5 bases). The CDR3 has 14 residues. V shed 0 bases and J shed 2 bases, with 8 bases lying between them. In germline, CDR1 is KGHSH, CDR2 LQKENI.

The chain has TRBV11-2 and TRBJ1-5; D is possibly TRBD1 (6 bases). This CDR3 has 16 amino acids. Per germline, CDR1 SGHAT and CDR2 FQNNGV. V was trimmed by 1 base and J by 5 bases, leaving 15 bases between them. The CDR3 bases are TGTGCCAGCAGCTTAGCTGGAGGGGGGGGTTATCAGCCCCAGCATTTT. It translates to CASSLAGGGGYQPQHF.

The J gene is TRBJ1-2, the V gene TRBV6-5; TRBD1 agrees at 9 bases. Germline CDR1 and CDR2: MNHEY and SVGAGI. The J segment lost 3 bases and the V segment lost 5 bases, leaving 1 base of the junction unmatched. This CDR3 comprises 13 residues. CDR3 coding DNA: TGTGCCAGCAGTACAGGGGGCCACTATGGCTACACCTTC. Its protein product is CASSTGGHYGYTF.

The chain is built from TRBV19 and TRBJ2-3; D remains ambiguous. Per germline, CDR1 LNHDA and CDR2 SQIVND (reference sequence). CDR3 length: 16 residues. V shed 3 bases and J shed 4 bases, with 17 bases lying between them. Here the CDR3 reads CASSMTVPSFPDTQYF. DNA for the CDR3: TGTGCCAGTAGTATGACGGTCCCCTCGTTCCCAGATACGCAGTATTTT.

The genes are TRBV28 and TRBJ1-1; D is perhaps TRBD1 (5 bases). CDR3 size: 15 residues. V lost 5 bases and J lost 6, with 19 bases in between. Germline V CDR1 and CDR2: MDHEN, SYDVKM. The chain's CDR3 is CASSLAGHGSPEAFF. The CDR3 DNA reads TGTGCCAGCAGTCTCGCCGGACACGGCAGCCCTGAAGCTTTCTTT.

The CDR3 loop is CASSYTSEGNTIYF. The CDR3 DNA is TGTGCCAGCAGTTACACGTCCGAAGGAAACACCATATATTTT. The rearrangement joins TRBV6-6 to TRBJ1-3; D is ambiguous. Trimming took off 2 bases at V and 4 bases at J, with 9 bases between the two ends. The CDR3 contains 14 residues. Germline V gene data show CDR1 as MNHNY and CDR2 as SVGAGI (reference sequence).

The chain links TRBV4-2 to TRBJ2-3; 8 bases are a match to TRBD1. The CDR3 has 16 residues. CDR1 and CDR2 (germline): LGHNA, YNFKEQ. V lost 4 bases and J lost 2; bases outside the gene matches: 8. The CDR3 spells CASSLRTGKDTDTQYF. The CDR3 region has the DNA TGTGCCAGCAGCCTACGGACAGGGAAAGACACAGATACGCAGTATTTT.

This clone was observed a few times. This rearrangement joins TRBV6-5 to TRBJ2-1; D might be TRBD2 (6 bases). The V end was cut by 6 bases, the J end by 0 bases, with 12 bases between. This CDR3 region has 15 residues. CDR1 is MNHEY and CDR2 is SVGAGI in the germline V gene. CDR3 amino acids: CASRQDYSSYNEQFF. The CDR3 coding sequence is TGTGCCAGCAGGCAGGACTATAGCTCCTACAATGAGCAGTTCTTC.

CDR3 DNA sequence: TGTGCCAGCAGCCAAGCAGAACTAGAGGGTAGACACGAGCAGTACTTC. This encodes CASSQAELEGRHEQYF. V is TRBV14 and J is TRBJ2-7, with D maybe TRBD2 (5 bases). Trimming shortened V by 1 base and J by 5 bases, and 18 bases separated the two germline ends. The CDR3 spans 16 residues. Germline V gene data show CDR1 as SGHDN and CDR2 as FVKESK.

CDR3 loop: CASSGYRGDYGYTF. In DNA, the CDR3 is TGTGCCAGCAGCGGCTACAGGGGTGACTATGGCTACACCTTC. This chain links TRBV6-5 with TRBJ1-2, with 7 bases fitting TRBD1. The CDR3 extends over 14 amino acids. Germline V gene lookup returns CDR1 MNHEY and CDR2 SVGAGI. The V gene end was trimmed by 6 bases and the J gene end by 3 bases; junction bases not matched to a gene: 7.

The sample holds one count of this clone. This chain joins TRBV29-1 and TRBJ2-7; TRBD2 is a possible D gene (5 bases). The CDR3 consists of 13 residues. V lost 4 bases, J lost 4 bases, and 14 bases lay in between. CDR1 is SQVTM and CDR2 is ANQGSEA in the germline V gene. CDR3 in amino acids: CSVGADSRYEQYF. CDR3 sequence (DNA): TGCAGCGTTGGAGCGGATAGTCGTTACGAGCAGTACTTC.

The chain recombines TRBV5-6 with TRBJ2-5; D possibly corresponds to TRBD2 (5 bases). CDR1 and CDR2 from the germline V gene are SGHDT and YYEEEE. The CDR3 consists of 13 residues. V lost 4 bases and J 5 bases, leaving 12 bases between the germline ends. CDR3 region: CASSPDSRETQYF. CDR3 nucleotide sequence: TGTGCCAGCAGCCCGGACTCTCGGGAGACCCAGTACTTC.

The CDR3 here is CASSLYPTGSYEQYF. CDR3 DNA: TGCGCCAGCAGCTTGTACCCGACAGGCTCCTACGAGCAGTACTTC. The chain combines TRBV5-1 with TRBJ2-7, with TRBD1 as a possible D gene (6 bases). Between the trimmed V and J ends, which lost 1 base and 0 bases, there was a span of 11 bases. The germline V gene has CDR1 SGHRS and CDR2 YFSETQ. The CDR3 extends over 15 amino acids.

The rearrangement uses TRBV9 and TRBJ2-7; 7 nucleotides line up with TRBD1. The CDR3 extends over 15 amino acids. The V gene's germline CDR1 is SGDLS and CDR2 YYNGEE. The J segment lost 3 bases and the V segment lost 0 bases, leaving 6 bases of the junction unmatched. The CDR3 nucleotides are TGTGCCAGCAGCGTAGGTCCGGGACAGAACTACGAGCAGTACTTC. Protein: CASSVGPGQNYEQYF.

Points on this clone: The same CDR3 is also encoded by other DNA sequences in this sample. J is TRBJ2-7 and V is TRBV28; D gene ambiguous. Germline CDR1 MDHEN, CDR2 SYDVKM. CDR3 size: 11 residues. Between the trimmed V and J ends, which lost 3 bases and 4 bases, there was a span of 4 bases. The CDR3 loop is CASSLGYEQYF. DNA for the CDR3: TGTGCCAGCAGTTTGGGATACGAGCAGTACTTC. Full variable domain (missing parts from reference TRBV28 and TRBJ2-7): DVKVTQSSRYLVKRTGEKVFLECVQDMDHENMFWYRQDPGLGLRLIYFSYDVKMKEKGDIPEGYSVSREKKERFSLILESASTNQTSMYLCASSLGYEQYFGPGTRLTVT.

The CDR3: CASSVLGGTLTF. The CDR3 coding sequence is TGTGCCAGCAGTGTCTTGGGAGGGACTCTCACCTTC. The gene calls are TRBV6-5 and TRBJ1-2; TRBD1 is a possible D gene (5 bases). Germline loops: CDR1 MNHEY, CDR2 SVGAGI. V lost 5 bases and J 13 bases, leaving 17 bases between the germline ends. The CDR3 spans 12 residues.

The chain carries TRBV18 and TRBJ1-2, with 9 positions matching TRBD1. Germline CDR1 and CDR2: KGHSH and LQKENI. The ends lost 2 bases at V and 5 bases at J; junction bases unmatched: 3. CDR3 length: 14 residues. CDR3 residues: CASSPGQGSYGYTF. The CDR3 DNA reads TGTGCCAGCTCACCAGGACAGGGGAGTTATGGCTACACCTTC. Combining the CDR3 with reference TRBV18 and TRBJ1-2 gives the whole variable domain NAGVMQNPRHLVRRRGQEARLRCSPMKGHSHVYWYRQLPEEGLKFMVYLQKENIIDESGMPKERFSAEFPKEGPSILRIQQVVRGDSAAYFCASSPGQGSYGYTFGSGTRLTVV.

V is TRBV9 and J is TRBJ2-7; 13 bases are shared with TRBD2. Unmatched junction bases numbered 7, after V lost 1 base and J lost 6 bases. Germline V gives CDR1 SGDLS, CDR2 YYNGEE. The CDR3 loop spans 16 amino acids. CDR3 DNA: TGTGCCAGCAGCGTAAACCCTGGACTAGCGGGAGTCGAGCAGTACTTC. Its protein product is CASSVNPGLAGVEQYF.

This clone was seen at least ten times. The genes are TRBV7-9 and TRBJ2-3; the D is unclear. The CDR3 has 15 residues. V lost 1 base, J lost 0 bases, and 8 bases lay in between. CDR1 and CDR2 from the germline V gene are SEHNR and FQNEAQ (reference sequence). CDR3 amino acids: CASSLDDPSTDTQYF. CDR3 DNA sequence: TGTGCCAGCAGCTTAGACGATCCTAGCACAGATACGCAGTATTTT.

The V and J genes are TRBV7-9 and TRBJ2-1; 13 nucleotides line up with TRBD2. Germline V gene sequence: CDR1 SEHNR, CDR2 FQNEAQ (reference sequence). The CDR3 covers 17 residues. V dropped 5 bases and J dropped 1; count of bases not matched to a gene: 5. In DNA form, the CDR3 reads TGTGCCAGCAGCGCGTGGACTAGCGGGAGATCCTACAATGAGCAGTTCTTC. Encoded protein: CASSAWTSGRSYNEQFF.